This TCR beta chain was retrieved from a study of blood T cell repertoires in COVID-19. In the study overall: COVID-19 samples, acute and convalescent, were from the United States, Italy and Spain. PBMCs, B-cell-depleted T cells, or T cells were the source of the cDNA or gDNA that made up the material.

In the authors' workflow: Estimated nucleated cell counts came from reference gene primer amplification. Libraries were prepared by immunoSEQ multiplex PCR; TCRdb keeps only in-frame clonotypes and omits some of them. V and J calls and clone size are copied from that table; D and trimming were computed from the DNA. The profile shows 35,000 to 50,000 clones, 80% to 90% of them singletons. The receptor's source is a middle-aged woman with acute or convalescent COVID-19. The specimen sequenced was peripheral blood.

In nucleotides, the CDR3 is TGTGCCAGCAGCTCTAACTATGGCTACACCTTC. This sequence encodes CASSSNYGYTF. The rearrangement joins TRBV28 to TRBJ1-2; D not certain. Trimming removed 6 bases at V and 0 bases at J, with 2 bases between. Germline V gene sequence: CDR1 MDHEN, CDR2 SYDVKM. The CDR3 is 11 residues long.